This entry features one T cell receptor (beta chain) sequence. What antigen it recognizes has not been identified. Germline and junction disagree at one end, which may indicate a read error. This sample was taken from a study of tumor-infiltrating lymphocytes in primary liver carcinoma (dated by TCRdb to 2017 to 2019). With respect to the entire study: Of the five patients, three men and two women aged 30 to 69 years, four had hepatocellular carcinoma and one had combined HCC and intrahepatic cholangiocarcinoma. Tumors of the five patients were stage T1-T3 N0M0 with maximum diameters of roughly 4.2 to 10 cm. Each sample produced about 3.5 to 7.5 million productive TCRbeta reads, and read depth showed no significant difference between tissue types. For each liver tumor, the study sampled five regions along with adjacent normal tissue and blood, and applied TCRbeta repertoire sequencing, expression microarrays and whole-exome sequencing. A total of about 35 specimens from 5 patients, comprising around 25 tumor regions, 5 adjacent noncancerous liver tissues and 5 peripheral blood samples, were covered by TCRbeta repertoire sequencing. To link TCRbeta repertoire diversity with the local molecular phenotype, the approximately 27 tumor region samples were profiled using Agilent mRNA microarrays. Reproducibility between technical replicate repertoires was high, with correlation coefficients above 0.95 and mean shared-clone rates about 0.89. Points the paper makes about the study in general: Just about 8-25% of top clones turned up in all five regions of a tumor, which suggests spatial heterogeneity among tumor-infiltrating T cells. Since the samples were bulk and unsorted, there was no way to compare CD4+ and CD8+ T cell repertoires. Because sequencing covered only the TCR beta chain and unpaired alpha chains were not captured, true repertoire diversity is likely underestimated. The top 250 clones made up a significantly larger repertoire fraction in tumors than in blood (p = 0.039). The study included only four or five patients, and the authors note findings should be validated in a larger study. Repertoire overlap was found to be higher between tumor regions (mean approximately 35%) than between tumor-adjacent (roughly 17%) or tumor-blood (about 14%) pairs, consistent with antigen-driven expansion.

A constant-region primer and ProtoScript II reverse transcriptase were used to reverse-transcribe TCRbeta-specific cDNA from roughly 480 ng total RNA. Three nested multiplex PCR rounds, following a slightly modified ARM-PCR procedure, were used to build the TCRbeta libraries. The first two PCR rounds used multiplex TRBV1-TRBV30 forward primers with a Cbeta reverse primer, each for roughly 11 cycles. A final 25-cycle PCR with Deep VentR polymerase added sample barcodes and Illumina adapters. Before sequencing, amplicons of 200-500 bp were purified from gel using a QIAquick gel extraction kit. The TCRbeta amplicons were sequenced with 250-bp paired-end reads on an Illumina HiSeq 2500. As for how the authors treated the data: Reads were quality-trimmed with Trimmomatic v0.33, and paired reads were merged with FLASH v1.2.11 to recover full CDR3 sequences. MiGEC v1.2.1b assigned V, D and J germline segments to the rearranged TCRbeta sequences. Clonotype statistics and Shannon-Wiener diversity indices were computed with VDJtools v1.0.0. To cut down on sampling bias, every analysis after diversity analysis relied on just the 250 most abundant clonotypes from each sample. Through fastp at Q25 and MiXCR, TCRdb rebuilt clones from the public reads, retaining in-frame beta chains. Each CDR3 protein gets just one entry, which takes the most common genes and DNA from the rows behind it. TCRdb, rather than the study authors, made the V and J calls. The sample yields over 95,000 distinct CDR3 sequences; more than 65% were counted once. Of the sample, 9.5% to 10% falls within the top ten clones.

The CDR3 runs 14 amino acids, cysteine and phenylalanine included. The read is trimmed to its CDR3 DNA, 42 bases read in frame from base 1. Without any cell sorting, total RNA and DNA were co-extracted from about 20-30 mg of bulk tissue using the AllPrep DNA/RNA mini kit. Between late 2015 and early 2016, about five patients in China with histopathologically diagnosed primary liver carcinoma had their tumors surgically resected. Chronic HBV infection was present in the patients, and the patients were treatment-naive at sampling. Five spatially separated regions were sampled from each tumor: the superior, inferior, left-lateral and right-lateral poles, plus the tumor centre. Histology showed that every tumor sample contained more than 85% viable tumor cells. Fresh tumor and adjacent tissue pieces were bisected; one half was stored in RNAlater at -80°C, the other sent for histology.

The sample consisted of liver tumor tissue from sampling region 5. In the paper's terms, the cell subset or site label means: tumor region T5, tumor centre. The V and J segments used are TRBV12-3 or TRBV12-4 and TRBJ2-2; the best D guess is TRBD2, with 5 bases matching. The receptor was derived from a woman aged 55-69 years with primary liver carcinoma and hepatitis B virus infection. The bases are TGTGCCAGCAATCCCATAGCAAACACCGGGGAGCTGTTTTTC. Translated, it gives CASNPIANTGELFF.